What follows are 4 T cell receptor beta chains derived from one specimen sequenced in a study of blood T cell repertoires in COVID-19. The assay was immunoSEQ multiplex PCR, and TCRdb's table has in-frame clones only and misses some. The data hold roughly 310,000 clones, with about 90% observed a single time. The specimen was peripheral blood. The receptors stem from a woman aged 25 to 39 with COVID-19, enrolled during active disease.

The chain carries TRBV21-1 and TRBJ2-1; the D call in the table, TRBD1, was not verified against the DNA. TRBV21-1 is listed as a pseudogene. The CDR3 contains 14 residues. The CDR3 region is CAYRAGKTYNGQFF. The CDR3 DNA is TGTGCCTACAGGGCCGGCAAGACCTACAATGGGCAGTTCTTC.

The chain employs TRBV5-1 and TRBJ1-4; a possible D gene is TRBD1 (6 bases). CDR3 length: 15 residues. The germline V and J ends were trimmed by 4 bases and 5 bases, with 15 bases remaining between them. Germline V gene lookup returns CDR1 SGHRS and CDR2 YFSETQ. CDR3 in amino acids: CASSLMDSPNEKLFF. The CDR3 coding sequence is TGCGCCAGCAGCCTGATGGACAGCCCGAATGAAAAACTGTTTTTT.

The rearrangement uses TRBV3-1 (or the pseudogene TRBV3-2) and TRBJ2-5, with 8 bases fitting TRBD1. This CDR3 has 14 residues. The V and J ends lost 2 bases and 6 bases, in that order; junction bases with no gene match: 5. The germline V gene has CDR1 LGHDT and CDR2 YNNKEL (reference sequence). CDR3 protein: CASSQMTGVKTQYF. The CDR3 DNA reads TGTGCCAGCAGCCAAATGACAGGGGTAAAGACCCAGTACTTC.

The rearrangement links TRBV7-9 to TRBJ1-4, with 8 bases identical to TRBD1. V lost 6 bases to trimming and J lost 7 bases; unmatched junction nucleotides: 7. CDR1 is SEHNR, CDR2 FQNEAQ, per germline (reference sequence). The CDR3 is 14 residues long. This CDR3 reads CASRQTGEGEKLFF. The CDR3 DNA reads as TGTGCCAGCAGACAGACAGGGGAGGGTGAAAAACTGTTTTTT.